This T cell receptor (beta chain) was found in a study of beta chain features in type 1 diabetes. Overall study results and limits: Shorter TCRB CDR3s, moderately but significantly so, were found in Type 1 diabetes patients in all four CD4+ subsets.

All of the isolated RNA was reverse transcribed, so expressed TCRB transcripts were sequenced. Only in-frame clones appear in the TCRdb table, and some are missing; sequencing was by immunoSEQ multiplex PCR. Of under 25,000 clones listed, under 60% are singletons. Points on this clone: Its antigen is currently unknown.

This clonotype originated in a man aged 18 to 29 with type 1 diabetes. Material for sequencing was stem cell memory CD4+ T cells from blood.

CDR3 nucleotide sequence: TGTGCCAGTACGGACAGGGTGCGATACGAGCAGTACTTC. Translated: CASTDRVRYEQYF. This chain links TRBV28 with TRBJ2-7; 8 bases agree with TRBD1. This CDR3 region has 13 residues. Germline CDR1 is MDHEN and CDR2 is SYDVKM. Trimming removed 9 bases from V and 4 bases from J; junction bases left unmatched: 8. The variable domain in full, with the rest retrieved from reference TRBV28 and TRBJ2-7, is DVKVTQSSRYLVKRTGEKVFLECVQDMDHENMFWYRQDPGLGLRLIYFSYDVKMKEKGDIPEGYSVSREKKERFSLILESASTNQTSMYLCASTDRVRYEQYFGPGTRLTVT.